This entry lists 8 T cell receptor beta chains sequenced from one sample in a study of blood T cell repertoires in COVID-19. TCRdb's table, derived via immunoSEQ multiplex PCR, lists solely in-frame clones and lacks some. This table has under 200,000 clones, about 85% appearing once. Sample: peripheral blood. Receptors originate from an elderly woman with acute or convalescent COVID-19.

The chain links TRBV15 to TRBJ2-3; 8 nucleotides align to TRBD2. The CDR3 contains 18 residues. From germline, CDR1 is LNHNV and CDR2 YYDKDF (reference sequence). V shed 2 bases, J shed 2 bases, and the junction held 12 bases outside the gene matches. The CDR3 protein is CATSRTLADLRDTDTQYF. In nucleotides, the CDR3 is TGTGCCACCAGCAGAACACTAGCGGACCTTCGCGACACAGATACGCAGTATTTT. The variable domain in full, with the rest retrieved from reference TRBV15 and TRBJ2-3, is DAMVIQNPRYQVTQFGKPVTLSCSQTLNHNVMYWYQQKSSQAPKLLFHYYDKDFNNEADTPDNFQSRRPNTSFCFLDIRSPGLGDTAMYLCATSRTLADLRDTDTQYFGPGTRLTVL.

V gene TRBV7-9 combines with J gene TRBJ1-5; D not resolved. The CDR3 extends over 13 amino acids. The germline CDR1 and CDR2 sequences are SEHNR and FQNEAQ (reference sequence). The ends were cut back, 1 base at V and 5 bases at J, with 6 bases in the middle. This chain's CDR3 is CASSLVGDQPQHF. CDR3 sequence (DNA): TGTGCCAGCAGCTTAGTCGGTGATCAGCCCCAGCATTTT.

The CDR3 coding sequence is TGTGCCAGCAGTGTCCGGGACAGGGGGTTCGGGGAGCTGTTTTTT. Its protein is CASSVRDRGFGELFF. This sequence joins TRBV6-6 and TRBJ2-2, with 11 bases identical to TRBD1. Germline assignment: CDR1 MNHNY and CDR2 SVGAGI (reference sequence). The CDR3 runs to 15 residues. V shed 5 bases and J 7 bases; nucleotides not matched to a gene: 6.

The chain combines TRBV6-5 with TRBJ1-6; 11 bases line up with TRBD1. Trimming at V came to 0 bases and at J to 7 bases, leaving 2 bases not matched to a gene. CDR3 length: 16 amino acids. The germline V gene encodes CDR1 MNHEY and CDR2 SVGAGI. CDR3 protein: CASSYSGTGGNSPLHF. For the CDR3, the DNA is TGTGCCAGCAGTTACTCGGGGACAGGGGGGAATTCACCCCTCCACTTT.

As DNA, the CDR3 is TGTGCCAGCAGCCTCGGACTAGCGGGGGACGAGCAGTACTTC. This gives the protein CASSLGLAGDEQYF. The chain employs TRBV3-1 (or the pseudogene TRBV3-2) and TRBJ2-7, with 13 nucleotides matching TRBD2. The J segment lost 5 bases and the V segment lost 4 bases, leaving 2 bases of the junction unmatched. Germline CDR1 and CDR2: LGHDT and YNNKEL (reference sequence). The CDR3 totals 14 residues.

CDR3 residues: CASRPAGGLAGGEGAKNIQYF. CDR3 coding DNA: TGTGCCAGCAGGCCCGCCGGGGGACTAGCGGGAGGAGAAGGGGCCAAAAACATTCAGTACTTC. The chain employs TRBV2 and TRBJ2-4; 15 nucleotides match TRBD2. The germline V gene has CDR1 SNHLY and CDR2 FYNNEI. The CDR3 is made up of 21 amino acids. Losses at the gene ends were 6 bases for V and 1 base for J; bases not matched to a gene: 16.

V is TRBV4-3 and J is TRBJ2-7, with 9 bases lining up with TRBD1. Germline-derived CDR1 and CDR2 are LGHNA and YSLEER. This CDR3 contains 15 residues. The V gene end was trimmed by 1 base and the J gene end by 4 bases; junction bases not matched to a gene: 5. The CDR3 nucleotides are TGCGCCAGCAGCCAAGCAGGACAGGGGAGGTACGAGCAGTACTTC. It codes for CASSQAGQGRYEQYF.

This chain joins TRBV12-3 or TRBV12-4 and TRBJ1-1; D is undetermined. This CDR3 spans 13 amino acids. V lost 6 bases, J lost 1 base, and 9 bases lay in between. The CDR3 loop reads CASSTKRNTEAFF. CDR3 sequence (DNA): TGTGCCAGCAGCACTAAGAGGAACACTGAAGCTTTCTTT.